The following is a TCR beta chain sequence with its context. Its antigen is currently unknown. The CDR3 is made up of 11 amino acids. The germline V gene has CDR1 WSHSY and CDR2 SAAADI. V lost 10 bases and J lost 6, with 11 bases in between. These data come from a study of T cell responses to AZD1222 COVID-19 vaccine. Study-wide points: The sample set comprised mostly white British donors with more females, and clonal diversity was possibly underestimated.

This table comes from immunoSEQ multiplex PCR, and its TCRdb copy is limited to in-frame clones, with some not included. Of roughly 160,000 clones listed, around 94% are singletons. This sequence joins TRBV10-2 and TRBJ2-3; D is unclear. The receptor's source is an adult in good health. The sample in question was peripheral blood, obtained on day 0 of AZD1222 vaccination. CDR3 residues: CATSLKDTQYF. The CDR3 nucleotides read TGCGCCACCTCCTTGAAGGATACGCAGTATTTT.